The next 21 T cell receptor beta chains were all read from a single sample in a study of blood T cell repertoires in COVID-19. Only in-frame clones appear in the TCRdb table, and some are missing; sequencing was by immunoSEQ multiplex PCR. This repertoire shows approximately 200,000 clones, approximately 80% found once; its top ten account for approximately 6.9%. The sequenced sample was peripheral blood. The receptors derive from a human donor with acute or convalescent COVID-19. The donor label of this sample is uncertain.

The chain uses TRBV7-9 and TRBJ2-1; 7 bases line up with TRBD2. With 5 bases clipped from V and 12 bases from J, the junction kept 19 bases outside the gene matches. There are 16 residues in the CDR3. CDR1 and CDR2 from the germline V gene are SEHNR and FQNEAQ (reference sequence). CDR3 amino acids: CASSKSAGPFRFGQFF. DNA of the CDR3: TGTGCCAGCAGCAAGTCAGCGGGGCCCTTTCGATTCGGGCAGTTCTTC. Full variable domain (remainder filled in from reference TRBV7-9 and TRBJ2-1): DTGVSQNPRHKITKRGQNVTFRCDPISEHNRLYWYRQTLGQGPEFLTYFQNEAQLEKSRLLSDRFSAERPKGSFSTLEIQRTEQGDSAMYLCASSKSAGPFRFGQFFGPGTRLTVL.

The chain has TRBV27 and TRBJ2-1, with D maybe TRBD1 (7 bases). CDR1 MNHEY and CDR2 SMNVEV come from the germline V gene (reference sequence). The germline V and J ends were trimmed by 4 bases and 8 bases, with 9 bases remaining between them. This CDR3 contains 12 residues. CDR3 nucleotides: TGTGCCAGCAGTTCCAGGGGGGATGAGCAGTTCTTC. This gives the protein CASSSRGDEQFF.

The J gene is TRBJ2-1, the V gene TRBV6-5; 7 nucleotides agree with TRBD2. CDR3 length equals 16 residues. Looked up from germline, CDR1 is MNHEY and CDR2 is SVGAGI. The V segment lost 2 bases and the J segment 2 bases; nucleotides outside the gene matches: 6. This CDR3 is CASSYVGGRTYNEQFF. CDR3 sequence (DNA): TGTGCCAGCAGTTACGTGGGCGGGAGAACCTACAATGAGCAGTTCTTC.

The J gene is TRBJ1-1, the V gene TRBV30, with D possibly matching TRBD1 (5 bases). Germline V CDR1 and CDR2: GTSNPN, SVGIG (reference sequence). V lost 0 bases and J lost 4, with 15 bases in between. The CDR3 is made up of 15 amino acids. The CDR3 DNA sequence: TGTGCCTGGAGTGTACGAGGCAGGGAGGTCACTGAAGCTTTCTTT. Translated, it gives CAWSVRGREVTEAFF.

The chain carries TRBV6-1 and TRBJ1-2; TRBD1 might be the D (5 bases). The germline V gene encodes CDR1 MNHNS and CDR2 SASEGT. V lost 0 bases and J 3 bases, leaving 11 bases between the germline ends. The CDR3 is 15 residues long. CDR3 in DNA: TGTGCCAGCAGTGAAGCGCTCGGCAGGGACTATGGCTACACCTTC. Its translation is CASSEALGRDYGYTF.

The V call is TRBV4-2, the J call TRBJ1-4; D might be TRBD1 (5 bases). The V gene lost 0 bases and the J gene lost 8 bases, with 16 bases spanning the gap. This CDR3 has 16 residues. CDR1 and CDR2 from the germline V gene are LGHNA and YNFKEQ. In nucleotides, the CDR3 is TGTGCCAGCAGCCAAGAAGGAGGCGGGGCGAGAGAAAAACTGTTTTTT. This sequence encodes CASSQEGGGAREKLFF.

The rearrangement uses TRBV6-5 and TRBJ2-1, with 10 bases aligning to TRBD2. This CDR3 has 16 residues. Germline V gene data show CDR1 as MNHEY and CDR2 as SVGAGI. V trimming: 2 bases; J trimming: 3 bases; junction bases outside the gene matches: 4. CDR3 bases: TGTGCCAGCAGTTACCAAAGCGGGAGGGGCTACAATGAGCAGTTCTTC. It translates to CASSYQSGRGYNEQFF.

There are a few counts of this clone. The CDR3 protein is CASSGGRDTQYF. In DNA, the CDR3 is TGTGCCAGCAGTGGCGGCAGAGATACGCAGTATTTT. The V call is TRBV2, the J call TRBJ2-3; the D is unclear. The germline V gene has CDR1 SNHLY and CDR2 FYNNEI. Trimming cost V 4 bases and J 5 bases, with 7 bases left between them. The CDR3 has 12 amino acids.

CDR3 loop: CASSLSSLPQETQYF. DNA of the CDR3: TGTGCCAGCAGCTTATCCTCCCTACCCCAAGAGACCCAGTACTTC. The rearrangement joins TRBV7-3 to TRBJ2-5; D not resolved. Germline CDR1 and CDR2: SGHTA and FQGTGA. V was clipped by 2 bases and J by 1 base, with 11 bases between them. The CDR3 is made up of 15 amino acids.

This clone was recorded once. This chain links TRBV29-1 with TRBJ1-1; TRBD1 matches at 9 bases. The CDR3 totals 12 residues. Germline assignment: CDR1 SQVTM and CDR2 ANQGSEA. The ends lost 3 bases at V and 8 bases at J; junction bases unmatched: 4. CDR3: CSVDGQGKEAFF. CDR3 nucleotide sequence: TGCAGCGTTGACGGACAGGGGAAAGAAGCTTTCTTT.

The CDR3 sequence: CAWGRGQGSEAFF. Here the CDR3 DNA reads TGTGCCTGGGGCCGGGGACAGGGATCTGAAGCTTTCTTT. The genes are TRBV30 and TRBJ1-1; 9 nucleotides line up with TRBD1. V lost 5 bases, J lost 6 bases, and 7 bases stayed unmatched. The CDR3 extends over 13 amino acids. Germline V gives CDR1 GTSNPN, CDR2 SVGIG (reference sequence).

This chain links TRBV6-5 with TRBJ1-3; no definite D call. Germline V gene sequence: CDR1 MNHEY, CDR2 SVGAGI. The CDR3 has 15 amino acids. V lost 3 bases and J lost 4, with 13 bases in between. The CDR3 DNA is TGTGCCAGCAGTTATATGGAGGGATCAGGAAACACCATATATTTT. It translates to CASSYMEGSGNTIYF.

This rearrangement joins TRBV7-9 to TRBJ2-1; D is perhaps TRBD2 (6 bases). There are 15 residues in the CDR3. Trimming pared 1 base from V and 3 bases from J, leaving 10 bases between. Germline values: CDR1 SEHNR, CDR2 FQNEAQ (reference sequence). The CDR3 region has the DNA TGTGCCAGCAGCTTAGTTAGGGGAGGCTACAATGAGCAGTTCTTC. This translates into CASSLVRGGYNEQFF.

V and J are TRBV5-1 and TRBJ2-3; D possibly corresponds to TRBD1 (6 bases). Germline CDR1 SGHRS, CDR2 YFSETQ. The CDR3 has 15 residues. V was shortened by 5 bases and J by 2 bases, with 15 bases between the two germline ends. The CDR3 loop is CASSFSGTNTDTQYF. The CDR3, as DNA: TGCGCCAGCAGTTTCTCCGGGACAAACACAGATACGCAGTATTTT.

The chain carries TRBV6-4 and TRBJ2-1; 9 bases align to TRBD2. The V and J ends lost 4 bases and 5 bases, in that order; junction bases with no gene match: 3. There are 14 residues in the CDR3. Germline loops: CDR1 MRHNA, CDR2 SNTAGT. Written as DNA, the CDR3 is TGTGCCAGCAGTGTACGACTAGCGGACAATGAGCAGTTCTTC. This gives the protein CASSVRLADNEQFF.

V gene TRBV24-1 combines with J gene TRBJ2-2; no clear D. CDR3 length: 14 amino acids. Trimming took off 2 bases at V and 0 bases at J, with 3 bases between the two ends. CDR1 and CDR2 (germline): KGHDR, SFDVKD. CDR3 protein: CATSDSANTGELFF. The CDR3, as DNA: TGTGCCACCAGTGATTCGGCGAACACCGGGGAGCTGTTTTTT.

This chain connects TRBV12-3 or TRBV12-4 to TRBJ2-1; D might be TRBD2 (5 bases). Trimming left V 5 bases short and J 4 bases short, with 9 bases between. The CDR3 has 13 amino acids. The DNA for the CDR3 is TGTGCCAGCAGTATCGGACTGTACAATGAGCAGTTCTTC. This sequence encodes CASSIGLYNEQFF.

The chain joins TRBV29-1 to TRBJ2-7; 11 nucleotides align to TRBD2. Germline CDR1 and CDR2: SQVTM and ANQGSEA. V was pared by 5 bases and J by 5 bases, with 5 bases of the junction left unmatched. This CDR3 has 13 residues. The CDR3, as DNA: TGCAGCGTTATGGCTAGCGGGAGGAACGAGCAGTACTTC. It specifies CSVMASGRNEQYF.

The rearrangement joins TRBV6-5 to TRBJ1-5, with 7 bases aligning to TRBD1. The CDR3 covers 15 residues. J gave up 0 bases and V 6 bases, and 5 bases lay outside the gene matches. Germline lookup yields CDR1 MNHEY and CDR2 SVGAGI. For the CDR3, the DNA is TGTGCCAGCAGACAGGGGTCACTTAGCAATCAGCCCCAGCATTTT. This encodes CASRQGSLSNQPQHF.

CDR3 sequence: CSVEDPVTGRAFF. The DNA for the CDR3 is TGCAGCGTTGAAGACCCTGTGACAGGGCGAGCTTTCTTT. The chain has TRBV29-1 and TRBJ1-1, with 7 bases aligning to TRBD1. The CDR3 sequence is 13 residues long. CDR1 is SQVTM and CDR2 is ANQGSEA in the germline V gene. V shed 0 bases, J shed 10 bases, and the junction held 8 bases outside the gene matches. Full variable domain (remainder filled in from reference TRBV29-1 and TRBJ1-1): SAVISQKPSRDICQRGTSLTIQCQVDSQVTMMFWYRQQPGQSLTLIATANQGSEATYESGFVIDKFPISRPNLTFSTLTVSNMSPEDSSIYLCSVEDPVTGRAFFGQGTRLTVV.

This clone was observed once. The chain has TRBV7-3 and TRBJ2-6; TRBD1 matches at 9 bases. The length of the CDR3 is 17 residues. The junction had 6 bases not matched to a gene; V was cut back by 4 bases and J by 2 bases. CDR1 SGHTA and CDR2 FQGTGA come from the germline V gene. The CDR3 loop reads CASSSYGQGTGANVLTF. The CDR3, as DNA: TGTGCCAGCAGCTCATACGGACAGGGGACTGGGGCCAACGTCCTGACTTTC.